One and the same sample provided the 26 T cell receptor beta chains below, sequenced in a study of T cell changes during pregnancy in multiple sclerosis. The repertoire was sequenced with immunoSEQ multiplex PCR; TCRdb's copy has only in-frame clones and lacks some. The sample contains approximately 100,000 clones, 91% of which appear only once. The input for sequencing was peripheral blood, taken before pregnancy. These TCRs come from a female donor with multiple sclerosis, enrolled in a pregnancy study.

The V gene is TRBV10-3, the J gene TRBJ2-1; 14 bases are shared with TRBD2. CDR1 and CDR2 from the germline V gene are ENHRY and SYGVKD. This CDR3 has 16 amino acids. V lost 2 bases to trimming and J lost 9 bases; unmatched junction nucleotides: 6. The CDR3 DNA reads TGTGCCATCAGTGAGGGGACTAGCGGGAGTTATGGTGAGCAGTTCTTC. Its translation: CAISEGTSGSYGEQFF.

For the CDR3, the DNA is TGTGCCTGGAGTTTTACGGGACTAGCGGGAGTGGGTCCTAGCACAGATACGCAGTATTTT. It translates to CAWSFTGLAGVGPSTDTQYF. The chain joins TRBV30 to TRBJ2-3; TRBD2 agrees at 14 bases. Unmatched junction bases numbered 13, after V lost 2 bases and J lost 0 bases. The germline V gene encodes CDR1 GTSNPN and CDR2 SVGIG (reference sequence). This CDR3 has 20 amino acids.

This clone was counted only a few times. The chain combines TRBV5-4 with TRBJ1-2, with 7 bases lining up with TRBD1. CDR1 and CDR2 from the germline V gene are SGHNT and YYREEE (reference sequence). The CDR3 totals 16 residues. V shed 4 bases, J shed 5 bases, and the junction held 14 bases outside the gene matches. DNA for the CDR3: TGTGCCAGCAGCCAGGGACAGTCCCCCGCCATTTATGGCTACACCTTC. Translated: CASSQGQSPAIYGYTF.

The rearrangement joins TRBV5-6 to TRBJ1-6; no clear D. Germline V gene lookup returns CDR1 SGHDT and CDR2 YYEEEE. The CDR3 contains 16 residues. V was shortened by 2 bases and J by 7 bases, with 16 bases between the two germline ends. CDR3 DNA sequence: TGTGCCAGCAGCTTCCAAGCCGGGGATCGCAATTCACCCCTCCACTTT. It translates to CASSFQAGDRNSPLHF. Supplemented by reference TRBV5-6 and TRBJ1-6, the full variable domain reads DAGVTQSPTHLIKTRGQQVTLRCSPKSGHDTVSWYQQALGQGPQFIFQYYEEEERQRGNFPDRFSGHQFPNYSSELNVNALLLGDSALYLCASSFQAGDRNSPLHFGNGTRLTVT.

The chain is built from TRBV5-4 and TRBJ2-1, with TRBD2 matching 8 bases. The CDR3 is made up of 16 amino acids. V shed 3 bases and J 0 bases; nucleotides not matched to a gene: 5. Per the germline V gene, CDR1 is SGHNT and CDR2 is YYREEE (reference sequence). The CDR3 DNA reads as TGTGCCAGCAGCTCCATAAGCGGGAGCTCCTACAATGAGCAGTTCTTC. This gives the protein CASSSISGSSYNEQFF.

V is TRBV30 and J is TRBJ1-4; 11 bases map to TRBD1. CDR1 and CDR2 from the germline V gene are GTSNPN and SVGIG (reference sequence). This CDR3 is built from 18 residues. Unmatched junction bases numbered 9, after V lost 3 bases and J lost 0 bases. DNA of the CDR3: TGTGCCTGGAGGCCGGACAGGGGGCTCACAGCAACTAATGAAAAACTGTTTTTT. Translated, it gives CAWRPDRGLTATNEKLFF.

This clone was found once. V and J are TRBV18 and TRBJ2-7; D might be TRBD1 (5 bases). CDR1 is KGHSH and CDR2 is LQKENI in the germline V gene. There are 13 residues in the CDR3. V was shortened by 6 bases and J by 2 bases, with 11 bases between the two germline ends. Written as DNA, the CDR3 is TGTGCCAGCTCCAAGACAGAGACCTACGAGCAGTACTTC. Protein: CASSKTETYEQYF. Filled out from reference TRBV18 and TRBJ2-7, the complete variable domain reads NAGVMQNPRHLVRRRGQEARLRCSPMKGHSHVYWYRQLPEEGLKFMVYLQKENIIDESGMPKERFSAEFPKEGPSILRIQQVVRGDSAAYFCASSKTETYEQYFGPGTRLTVT.

This chain connects TRBV7-2 to TRBJ2-7; TRBD1 aligns across 7 bases. Germline values: CDR1 SGHTA, CDR2 FQGNSA. V trimming: 5 bases; J trimming: 3 bases; junction bases outside the gene matches: 7. The CDR3 sequence is 14 residues long. The chain's CDR3 is CASSLWTGGYEQYF. The CDR3 DNA reads TGTGCCAGCAGCCTATGGACAGGTGGCTACGAGCAGTACTTC.

The genes are TRBV7-2 and TRBJ2-7, with 14 bases lining up with TRBD2. This CDR3 is built from 15 residues. Germline assignment: CDR1 SGHTA and CDR2 FQGNSA. V lost 3 bases to trimming and J lost 3 bases; unmatched junction nucleotides: 1. The CDR3 nucleotides are TGTGCCAGCAGCTTGGGACTAGCGGGGGTCTACGAGCAGTACTTC. Translated, it gives CASSLGLAGVYEQYF.

The rearrangement joins TRBV9 to TRBJ2-3; possibly TRBD2 for D (6 bases). The CDR3 is made up of 15 amino acids. V was shortened by 7 bases and J by 5 bases, with 20 bases between the two germline ends. Germline V CDR1 and CDR2: SGDLS, YYNGEE. DNA for the CDR3: TGTGCCAGCTCCCGTCTTTCGGGGGTTGGAGATACGCAGTATTTT. This sequence encodes CASSRLSGVGDTQYF. The whole variable domain, filled in from reference TRBV9 and TRBJ2-3, reads DSGVTQTPKHLITATGQRVTLRCSPRSGDLSVYWYQQSLDQGLQFLIQYYNGEERAKGNILERFSAQQFPDLHSELNLSSLELGDSALYFCASSRLSGVGDTQYFGPGTRLTVL.

This chain connects TRBV27 to TRBJ2-5; 8 bases are shared with TRBD2. The CDR3 has 15 amino acids. The germline gives CDR1 MNHEY, CDR2 SMNVEV (reference sequence). The ends lost 0 bases at V and 5 bases at J; junction bases unmatched: 5. The CDR3 sequence is CASSLSIGRAETQYF. The CDR3 DNA follows: TGTGCCAGCAGTTTATCAATCGGGAGGGCCGAGACCCAGTACTTC.

The chain has TRBV19 and TRBJ1-1; 7 bases are shared with TRBD1. The trim removed 5 bases at V and 3 bases at J, leaving 9 bases unmatched. Germline CDR1 reads LNHDA; CDR2 reads SQIVND (reference sequence). This CDR3 has 15 residues. The CDR3 region is CASSVPGGRDTEAFF. The CDR3 DNA sequence: TGTGCCAGTAGTGTCCCAGGGGGAAGAGACACTGAAGCTTTCTTT.

V usage is TRBV19 and J usage is TRBJ1-1, with D maybe TRBD1 (6 bases). The CDR3 is 13 amino acids. The germline gives CDR1 LNHDA, CDR2 SQIVND (reference sequence). V was cut by 6 bases and J by 6 bases, with 14 bases left in between. CDR3 amino acids: CASSLTGYAEAFF. CDR3 DNA: TGTGCCAGTAGCCTAACAGGGTACGCTGAAGCTTTCTTT.

The chain has TRBV6-6 and TRBJ1-1; D is unresolved. The CDR3 length is 16 residues. V was cut by 2 bases and J by 3 bases, with 16 bases left in between. Germline CDR1 is MNHNY and CDR2 is SVGAGI (reference sequence). The chain's CDR3 is CASSYGPGSGDTEAFF. The CDR3 DNA reads TGTGCCAGCAGTTACGGGCCCGGTAGCGGGGACACTGAAGCTTTCTTT.

This clone was detected a few times. This rearrangement joins TRBV30 to TRBJ1-1; the D gene is possibly TRBD1 (5 bases). The CDR3 is made up of 12 amino acids. Germline assignment: CDR1 GTSNPN and CDR2 SVGIG (reference sequence). V lost 2 bases and J 3 bases, leaving 7 bases between the germline ends. The CDR3 DNA reads as TGTGCCTGGAGTTGGGGGGACACTGAAGCTTTCTTT. Protein product: CAWSWGDTEAFF.

Comment on this clone: The junction departs from the called germline gene at one end, perhaps through a read error. CDR3 sequence reads: CASSLGTSGRINEQFF. In DNA form, the CDR3 reads TGTGCTAGCAGCTTAGGGACTAGCGGGAGGATCAATGAGCAGTTCTTC. V usage is TRBV7-7 and J usage is TRBJ2-1, with 15 bases that match TRBD2. The CDR3 runs to 16 residues. Per the germline V gene, CDR1 is SSHAT and CDR2 is FNYEAQ (reference sequence).

This chain connects TRBV4-3 to TRBJ2-4; tentatively, D is TRBD1 (5 bases). CDR1 and CDR2 from the germline V gene are LGHNA and YSLEER. The CDR3 runs 18 residues. The ends were cut back, 0 bases at V and 0 bases at J, with 15 bases in the middle. This CDR3 reads CASSQDEWGDLAKNIQYF. The CDR3 DNA follows: TGCGCCAGCAGCCAAGATGAATGGGGCGACTTAGCCAAAAACATTCAGTACTTC.

This chain joins TRBV19 and TRBJ2-3; TRBD2 aligns across 12 bases. Germline CDR1 and CDR2: LNHDA and SQIVND (reference sequence). V lost 5 bases, J lost 0 bases, and 6 bases stayed unmatched. This CDR3 is built from 17 residues. The CDR3 sequence: CASSFLAGGASTDTQYF. CDR3 nucleotides: TGTGCCAGTAGTTTTCTAGCGGGAGGGGCTAGCACAGATACGCAGTATTTT.

CDR3 nucleotide sequence: TGTGCCAGCAGTGATATAATAGGGACTAGCGGGGCCTACGAGCAGTACTTC. It yields the protein CASSDIIGTSGAYEQYF. V is TRBV6-1 and J is TRBJ2-7, with 13 nucleotides matching TRBD2. This CDR3 region has 17 residues. V gave up 3 bases and J gave up 2 bases; unmatched junction bases: 7. The germline V gene has CDR1 MNHNS and CDR2 SASEGT.

The gene calls are TRBV15 and TRBJ1-4; TRBD1 matches 11 bases. The CDR3 runs 16 residues. Germline CDR1 LNHNV, CDR2 YYDKDF (reference sequence). V dropped 5 bases and J dropped 3; count of bases not matched to a gene: 5. CDR3: CATSDPDRGPNEKLFF. CDR3 DNA sequence: TGTGCCACCAGCGACCCGGACAGGGGGCCTAATGAAAAACTGTTTTTT.

CDR3 DNA: TGCGCCAGCAGCCAGGGACAGGGAAGTATTTATGGCTACACCTTC. This encodes CASSQGQGSIYGYTF. The chain recombines TRBV4-1 with TRBJ1-2, with 9 bases identical to TRBD1. The CDR3 totals 15 residues. Looked up from germline, CDR1 is MGHRA and CDR2 is YSYEKL. The V segment lost 3 bases and the J segment 5 bases; nucleotides outside the gene matches: 7.

This chain links TRBV7-9 with TRBJ2-7; TRBD2 matches at 7 bases. The CDR3 has 13 residues. With V trimmed by 5 bases and J by 4 bases, 5 bases remained unmatched. Germline-derived CDR1 and CDR2 are SEHNR and FQNEAQ (reference sequence). The CDR3: CASSPGGAYEQYF. CDR3 coding DNA: TGTGCCAGCAGCCCGGGGGGTGCTTACGAGCAGTACTTC. Full variable domain (remainder filled in from reference TRBV7-9 and TRBJ2-7): DTGVSQNPRHKITKRGQNVTFRCDPISEHNRLYWYRQTLGQGPEFLTYFQNEAQLEKSRLLSDRFSAERPKGSFSTLEIQRTEQGDSAMYLCASSPGGAYEQYFGPGTRLTVT.

In DNA form, the CDR3 reads TGTGCCAGCATGGAAGCAGGGGACGGACCCTACGAGCAGTACTTC. Translating gives CASMEAGDGPYEQYF. The chain links TRBV7-6 to TRBJ2-7; perhaps TRBD1 as D (6 bases). CDR3 size: 15 residues. Per the germline V gene, CDR1 is SGHVS and CDR2 is FNYEAQ. With 7 bases removed from V and 2 bases from J, the gap between germline ends came to 18 bases.

The chain is built from TRBV14 and TRBJ2-7, with unresolved D. V lost 1 base and J 3 bases, leaving 13 bases between the germline ends. The length of the CDR3 is 15 residues. Per germline, CDR1 SGHDN and CDR2 FVKESK. The CDR3 region is CASSQAPVRGYEQYF. DNA for the CDR3: TGTGCCAGCAGCCAAGCCCCTGTTCGAGGCTACGAGCAGTACTTC.

This chain joins TRBV5-6 and TRBJ2-1; 10 bases align to TRBD1. The J segment lost 3 bases and the V segment lost 0 bases, leaving 3 bases of the junction unmatched. The germline V gene has CDR1 SGHDT and CDR2 YYEEEE. The CDR3 sequence is 16 residues long. CDR3 sequence reads: CASSLAGQGVYNEQFF. DNA of the CDR3: TGTGCCAGCAGCTTGGCCGGACAGGGGGTCTACAATGAGCAGTTCTTC. The variable domain in full, with the rest retrieved from reference TRBV5-6 and TRBJ2-1, is DAGVTQSPTHLIKTRGQQVTLRCSPKSGHDTVSWYQQALGQGPQFIFQYYEEEERQRGNFPDRFSGHQFPNYSSELNVNALLLGDSALYLCASSLAGQGVYNEQFFGPGTRLTVL.

The V and J genes are TRBV19 and TRBJ2-2; 10 nucleotides align to TRBD1. The CDR3 is made up of 16 amino acids. J lost 6 bases, V lost 5 bases, and 9 bases had no gene match. Germline values: CDR1 LNHDA, CDR2 SQIVND (reference sequence). For the CDR3, the DNA is TGTGCCAGTAGTCGAGAGGACAGGGGGAGATCCGGGGAGCTGTTTTTT. Its protein product is CASSREDRGRSGELFF.